This is a list of T cell receptor beta chains from one sample in a study of vaccination and CD4 T cells after COVID-19. TCRdb re-derived calls from the PCR reads in MiXCR, one entry per CDR3 protein. This sample has about 12,000 distinct CDR3 sequences, with about 40% found just once. These receptors' antigens are unknown. Sequencing was done on a sample of CD4+ T cells from blood, cultured in vitro. The receptors originated from a human donor in good health. CDR3s include the opening cysteine and the closing phenylalanine or tryptophan. D genes are given only for firm matches. A clone size is listed for some rows: how often the clone was seen (once, few, many), or a class if it is expanded.

j_gene: TRBJ1-5
v_gene: TRBV6-2/TRBV6-3
d_gene: .
abundance: .
CDR3nt: TGTGCCAGCAGTCCCAGGGGTCAGCCCCAGCATTTT
CDR3aa: CASSPRGQPQHF

j_gene: TRBJ2-5
v_gene: TRBV12-3/TRBV12-4
d_gene: TRBD2
abundance: .
CDR3nt: TGTGCCAGCAGCTACCCGGGGGGAGAGACCCAGTACTTC
CDR3aa: CASSYPGGETQYF

j_gene: TRBJ2-3
v_gene: TRBV4-3
d_gene: .
abundance: few
CDR3nt: TGCGCCAGCAGCCAAGGCGCGGTGTGGGGCACAGATACGCAGTATTTT
CDR3aa: CASSQGAVWGTDTQYF

j_gene: TRBJ2-1
v_gene: TRBV6-2/TRBV6-3
d_gene: TRBD1
abundance: .
CDR3nt: TGTGCCAGCGGGTCCCGGGACAGATACAATGAGCAGTTCTTC
CDR3aa: CASGSRDRYNEQFF

j_gene: TRBJ2-7
v_gene: TRBV27
d_gene: TRBD1
abundance: few
CDR3nt: TGTGCCAGCAGTCGCAAACGGGACAGGGAGGGCGAGCAGTACTTC
CDR3aa: CASSRKRDREGEQYF

j_gene: TRBJ1-1
v_gene: TRBV6-2/TRBV6-3
d_gene: .
abundance: .
CDR3nt: TGTGCCAGCAGCCCACAGGGTATTTACACTGAAGCTTTCTTT
CDR3aa: CASSPQGIYTEAFF

j_gene: TRBJ1-5
v_gene: TRBV19
d_gene: TRBD1
abundance: .
CDR3nt: TGTGCCAGTGGCTCGGACAGGGGAGGGCAGCCCCAGCATTTT
CDR3aa: CASGSDRGGQPQHF

j_gene: TRBJ2-3
v_gene: TRBV6-5
d_gene: .
abundance: .
CDR3nt: TGTGCCAGCAGTTACTCGGGTCAAACCCCCACAGATACGCAGTATTTT
CDR3aa: CASSYSGQTPTDTQYF

j_gene: TRBJ1-1
v_gene: TRBV19
d_gene: .
abundance: few
CDR3nt: TGTGCCAGTAGTATAGATCACGTCGGATTCACTGAAGCTTTCTTT
CDR3aa: CASSIDHVGFTEAFF

j_gene: TRBJ2-5
v_gene: TRBV7-7
d_gene: .
abundance: .
CDR3nt: TGTGCTAGCAGTAAGGGACAACAAGAGACCCAGTACTTC
CDR3aa: CASSKGQQETQYF

j_gene: TRBJ2-1
v_gene: TRBV6-2/TRBV6-3
d_gene: TRBD2
abundance: .
CDR3nt: TGTGCCAGCAGCTTCGAACTACTAGCGGGAGGTGGGAATGAGCAGTTCTTC
CDR3aa: CASSFELLAGGGNEQFF

j_gene: TRBJ2-7
v_gene: TRBV12-3/TRBV12-4
d_gene: TRBD2
abundance: .
CDR3nt: TGTGCCAGCAATTTAGATGGGACTAACTACGAGCAGTACTTC
CDR3aa: CASNLDGTNYEQYF

j_gene: TRBJ1-2
v_gene: TRBV28
d_gene: .
abundance: .
CDR3nt: TGTGCCAGCAGTTTAACGCGAGGCTATGGCTACACCTTC
CDR3aa: CASSLTRGYGYTF

j_gene: TRBJ1-1
v_gene: TRBV11-2
d_gene: TRBD1
abundance: .
CDR3nt: TGTGCCAGCAGCTCGTGGGACAGGGGTTTCACTGAAGCTTTCTTT
CDR3aa: CASSSWDRGFTEAFF

j_gene: TRBJ1-2
v_gene: TRBV5-1
d_gene: .
abundance: few
CDR3nt: TGCGCCAGCAGCTCACCGGGACAACCGGATGGCTACACCTTC
CDR3aa: CASSSPGQPDGYTF

j_gene: TRBJ1-6
v_gene: TRBV6-1
d_gene: .
abundance: .
CDR3nt: TGTGCCAGCAGTGGGTTCGGGACGTCACCCCTCCACTTT
CDR3aa: CASSGFGTSPLHF

j_gene: TRBJ1-5
v_gene: TRBV15
d_gene: .
abundance: medium-sized
CDR3nt: TGTGCCACCAGCAGAGGACAGAGCAATCAGCCCCAGCATTTT
CDR3aa: CATSRGQSNQPQHF

j_gene: TRBJ2-5
v_gene: TRBV12-3/TRBV12-4
d_gene: .
abundance: .
CDR3nt: TGTGCCAGCAGTCTCGCAGAAGGGGAGACCCAGTACTTC
CDR3aa: CASSLAEGETQYF

j_gene: TRBJ2-1
v_gene: TRBV7-8
d_gene: TRBD2
abundance: .
CDR3nt: TGTGCCAGCAGCTTAGTACTAGCGGTACAAAGTGAGCAGTTCTTC
CDR3aa: CASSLVLAVQSEQFF

j_gene: TRBJ1-2
v_gene: TRBV11-2
d_gene: .
abundance: few
CDR3nt: TGTGCCAGCAGCTTAGGAGGGAGCGGCTACACCTTC
CDR3aa: CASSLGGSGYTF

j_gene: TRBJ2-7
v_gene: TRBV7-2
d_gene: TRBD2
abundance: few
CDR3nt: TGTGCCAGCAGCTTACGGGGGGGAAGCTCCTACGAGCAGTACTTC
CDR3aa: CASSLRGGSSYEQYF

j_gene: TRBJ2-2
v_gene: TRBV19
d_gene: TRBD1
abundance: .
CDR3nt: TGTGCCAGTAGCGAGAGGGGGACAGGGGTCAACACCGGGGAGCTGTTTTTT
CDR3aa: CASSERGTGVNTGELFF

j_gene: TRBJ1-2
v_gene: TRBV11-2
d_gene: .
abundance: .
CDR3nt: TGTGCCAGCAGCTTAGACCAGACCCTTAAAACCTTC
CDR3aa: CASSLDQTLKTF

j_gene: TRBJ1-1
v_gene: TRBV28
d_gene: .
abundance: few
CDR3nt: .
CDR3aa: CASSKFGLGTFF

j_gene: TRBJ2-7
v_gene: TRBV10-1
d_gene: TRBD2
abundance: .
CDR3nt: TGCGCCAGCAGCCCGGGGACTAGCGGACCTCCCATAGCCGCCTACGAGCAGTACTTC
CDR3aa: CASSPGTSGPPIAAYEQYF

j_gene: TRBJ1-2
v_gene: TRBV7-2
d_gene: .
abundance: .
CDR3nt: TGTGCCAGCAGCTTAGCCAGGCGGTCGACCTATGGCTACACCTTC
CDR3aa: CASSLARRSTYGYTF

j_gene: TRBJ2-2
v_gene: TRBV20-1
d_gene: TRBD2
abundance: .
CDR3nt: TGCAGTGCAAAAGGACTAGCGGGAGTGGACACCGGGGAGCTGTTTTTT
CDR3aa: CSAKGLAGVDTGELFF

j_gene: TRBJ1-1
v_gene: TRBV28
d_gene: .
abundance: medium-sized
CDR3nt: TGTGCCACTCAGGGACGCATGAACACTGAAGCTTTCTTT
CDR3aa: CATQGRMNTEAFF

j_gene: TRBJ1-2
v_gene: TRBV12-3/TRBV12-4
d_gene: TRBD1
abundance: .
CDR3nt: TGTGCCAGCAGTCCGAGGACAGGGGGCTACTATGGCTACACCTTC
CDR3aa: CASSPRTGGYYGYTF

j_gene: TRBJ2-5
v_gene: TRBV30
d_gene: TRBD1
abundance: once
CDR3nt: TGTGCCTGGAGTGCACCGGGACAGGGGGATTTGGAGACCCAGTACTTC
CDR3aa: CAWSAPGQGDLETQYF

j_gene: TRBJ2-3
v_gene: TRBV7-3
d_gene: TRBD2
abundance: once
CDR3nt: TGTGCCAGCAGCATGACTAGCGGGAGTCTAGATACGCAGTATTTT
CDR3aa: CASSMTSGSLDTQYF

j_gene: TRBJ1-2
v_gene: TRBV7-2
d_gene: .
abundance: .
CDR3nt: TGTGCCAGCAGCCCGTCTGAGGGCCATGGCTACACCTTC
CDR3aa: CASSPSEGHGYTF

j_gene: TRBJ2-1
v_gene: TRBV14
d_gene: .
abundance: .
CDR3nt: TGTGCCAGCAGCCAGATGGGGACTTTTGGGGCGAAGTTCTTC
CDR3aa: CASSQMGTFGAKFF

j_gene: TRBJ1-5
v_gene: TRBV6-5
d_gene: TRBD1
abundance: few
CDR3nt: TGTGCCAGCAGTTCGGGGACAGGCCGTAATCAGCCCCAGCATTTT
CDR3aa: CASSSGTGRNQPQHF

j_gene: TRBJ2-5
v_gene: TRBV7-9
d_gene: TRBD2
abundance: .
CDR3nt: TGTGCCAGCAGCTTATGGGTAGCGGGAGGGCCCGGGGAGACCCAGTACTTC
CDR3aa: CASSLWVAGGPGETQYF

j_gene: TRBJ2-3
v_gene: TRBV6-1
d_gene: .
abundance: few
CDR3nt: TGTGCCAGCCGGACTCCTAGCACAGATACGCAGTATTTT
CDR3aa: CASRTPSTDTQYF

j_gene: TRBJ1-1
v_gene: TRBV5-1
d_gene: TRBD1
abundance: once
CDR3nt: TGCGCCAGCAGCTCCCTACAGGGGACGTCCACTGAAGCTTTCTTT
CDR3aa: CASSSLQGTSTEAFF

j_gene: TRBJ2-5
v_gene: TRBV12-3/TRBV12-4
d_gene: .
abundance: few
CDR3nt: TGTGCCAGCAGTTCCGGGGTTTCGAGAGAGACCCAGTACTTC
CDR3aa: CASSSGVSRETQYF

j_gene: TRBJ2-7
v_gene: TRBV20-1
d_gene: TRBD2
abundance: .
CDR3nt: TGCAGTGCTCCGGCCGGAGGACTAGCGGGGGCGGCCTACGAGCAGTACTTC
CDR3aa: CSAPAGGLAGAAYEQYF

j_gene: TRBJ2-7
v_gene: TRBV18
d_gene: TRBD2
abundance: few
CDR3nt: TGTGCCAGCTCACCCTCTAGCGGGAGCGACGAGCAGTACTTC
CDR3aa: CASSPSSGSDEQYF

j_gene: TRBJ1-2
v_gene: TRBV20-1
d_gene: .
abundance: few
CDR3nt: TGCAGTGCTACGGGCCAGCGCTATGGCTACACCTTC
CDR3aa: CSATGQRYGYTF

j_gene: TRBJ2-7
v_gene: TRBV5-4
d_gene: .
abundance: .
CDR3nt: TGTGCCAGCAGCTTGGGGAGTACCTCCTACGAGCAGTACTTC
CDR3aa: CASSLGSTSYEQYF

j_gene: TRBJ2-1
v_gene: TRBV2
d_gene: .
abundance: .
CDR3nt: TGTGCCAGCAGACGCTACAATGAGCAGTTCTTC
CDR3aa: CASRRYNEQFF

j_gene: TRBJ2-7
v_gene: TRBV6-1
d_gene: .
abundance: .
CDR3nt: TGTGCCAGCAACCCTAGCGACCCCTCCTACGAGCAGTACTTC
CDR3aa: CASNPSDPSYEQYF

j_gene: TRBJ2-2
v_gene: TRBV6-2/TRBV6-3
d_gene: .
abundance: .
CDR3nt: TGTGCCAGCAGTTACCTTCCGGGGACCACGAACACCGGGGAGCTGTTTTTT
CDR3aa: CASSYLPGTTNTGELFF

j_gene: TRBJ1-6
v_gene: TRBV25-1
d_gene: .
abundance: .
CDR3nt: TGTGCCAACCTAGCGGGAGAGGGTTCACCCCTCCACTTT
CDR3aa: CANLAGEGSPLHF

j_gene: TRBJ2-5
v_gene: TRBV7-9
d_gene: .
abundance: .
CDR3nt: TGTGCCAGCAGCTTGGGAGGACAGCAAGAGACCCAGTACTTC
CDR3aa: CASSLGGQQETQYF

j_gene: TRBJ2-1
v_gene: TRBV24-1
d_gene: TRBD1
abundance: .
CDR3nt: TGTGCCACCAGTGATCCCACGACAGGGTCCTCCTCCTACAATGAGCAGTTCTTC
CDR3aa: CATSDPTTGSSSYNEQFF

j_gene: TRBJ1-2
v_gene: TRBV7-9
d_gene: .
abundance: few
CDR3nt: TGTGCCAGCAGCCCGAGCCGCGATGGTTGGGGGGGTGGCTATGGCTACACCTTC
CDR3aa: CASSPSRDGWGGGYGYTF

j_gene: TRBJ2-5
v_gene: TRBV20-1
d_gene: TRBD2
abundance: few
CDR3nt: TGCAGCTCCCCGATCGGGGGAGCGGGAGTGGGCAACCAAGAGACCCAGTACTTC
CDR3aa: CSSPIGGAGVGNQETQYF

j_gene: TRBJ2-7
v_gene: TRBV30
d_gene: TRBD2
abundance: .
CDR3nt: TGTGCCTGGAGCCAACCCCCCCGACTAGCGGCAACCTACGAGCAGTACTTC
CDR3aa: CAWSQPPRLAATYEQYF

j_gene: TRBJ2-1
v_gene: TRBV19
d_gene: .
abundance: .
CDR3nt: TGTGCCAGTAACCCTTGGAAAGGGTCCTCCTACAATGAGCAGTTCTTC
CDR3aa: CASNPWKGSSYNEQFF

j_gene: TRBJ1-5
v_gene: TRBV20-1
d_gene: TRBD1
abundance: medium-sized
CDR3nt: TGCAGTGCTAGAGATATACTGAAAGAACGACAGGGAAGCCAGCCCCAGCATTTT
CDR3aa: CSARDILKERQGSQPQHF

j_gene: TRBJ1-2
v_gene: TRBV28
d_gene: .
abundance: few
CDR3nt: TGTGCCAGCAGTTTAGCGGGCGAGACAGGACCCCTCTATGGCTACACCTTC
CDR3aa: CASSLAGETGPLYGYTF